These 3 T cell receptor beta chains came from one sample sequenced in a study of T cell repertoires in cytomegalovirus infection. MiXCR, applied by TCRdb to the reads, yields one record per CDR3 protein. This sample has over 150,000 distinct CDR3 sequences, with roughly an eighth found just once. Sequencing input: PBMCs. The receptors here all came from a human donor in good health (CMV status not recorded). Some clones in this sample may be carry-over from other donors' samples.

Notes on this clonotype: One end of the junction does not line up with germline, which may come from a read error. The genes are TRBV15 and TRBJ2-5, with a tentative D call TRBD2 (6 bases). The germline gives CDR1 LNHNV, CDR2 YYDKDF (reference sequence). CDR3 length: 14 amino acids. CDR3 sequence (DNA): TGTGCCACCAACAGAGGAATTCTAGCGGAGACCCAGTACTTC. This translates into CATNRGILAETQYF. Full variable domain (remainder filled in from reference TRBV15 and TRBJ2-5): DAMVIQNPRYQVTQFGKPVTLSCSQTLNHNVMYWYQQKSSQAPKLLFHYYDKDFNNEADTPDNFQSRRPNTSFCFLDIRSPGLGDTAMYLCATNRGILAETQYFGPGTRLLVL.

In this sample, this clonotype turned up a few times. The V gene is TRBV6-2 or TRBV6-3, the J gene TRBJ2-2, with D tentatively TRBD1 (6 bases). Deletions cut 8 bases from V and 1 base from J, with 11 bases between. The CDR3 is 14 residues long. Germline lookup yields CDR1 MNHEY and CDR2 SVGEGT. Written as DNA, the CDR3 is TGTGCCAGCGCCACGGGACAGAACACCGGGGAGCTGTTTTTT. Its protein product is CASATGQNTGELFF.

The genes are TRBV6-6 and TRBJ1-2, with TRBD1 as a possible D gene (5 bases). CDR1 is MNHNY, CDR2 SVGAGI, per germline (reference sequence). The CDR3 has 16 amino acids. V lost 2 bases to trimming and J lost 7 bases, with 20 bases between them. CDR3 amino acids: CASSYDYRTPRTGYTF. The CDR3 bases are TGTGCCAGCAGTTACGACTACAGGACCCCTCGGACTGGCTACACCTTC.